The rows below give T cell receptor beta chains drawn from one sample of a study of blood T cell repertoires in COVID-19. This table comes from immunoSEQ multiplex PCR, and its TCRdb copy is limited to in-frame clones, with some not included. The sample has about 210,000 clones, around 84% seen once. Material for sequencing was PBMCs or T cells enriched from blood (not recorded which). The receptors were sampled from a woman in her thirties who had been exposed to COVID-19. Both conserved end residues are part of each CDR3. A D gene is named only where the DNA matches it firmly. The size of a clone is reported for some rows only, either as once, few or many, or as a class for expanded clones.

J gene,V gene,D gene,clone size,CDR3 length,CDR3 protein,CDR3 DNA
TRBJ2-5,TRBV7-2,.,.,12,CASSLARETQYF,TGTGCCAGCAGCTTAGCGCGGGAGACCCAGTACTTC
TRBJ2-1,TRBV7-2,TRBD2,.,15,CASSSTGGRGNEQFF,TGTGCCAGCAGCTCGACGGGGGGGCGCGGGAATGAGCAGTTCTTC
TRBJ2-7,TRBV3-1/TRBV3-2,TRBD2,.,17,CASSQPGLAGGPYEQYF,TGTGCCAGCAGCCAACCGGGACTAGCGGGGGGGCCTTACGAGCAGTACTTC
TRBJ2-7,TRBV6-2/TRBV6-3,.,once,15,CASSYFGRGGDEQYF,TGTGCCAGCAGTTACTTCGGCAGGGGAGGGGACGAGCAGTACTTC
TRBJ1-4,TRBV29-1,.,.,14,CSVWVGQSNEKLFF,TGCAGCGTATGGGTAGGACAGAGTAATGAAAAACTGTTTTTT
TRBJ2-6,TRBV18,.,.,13,CASSPTGNNVLTF,TGTGCCAGCTCACCAACAGGGAACAACGTCCTGACTTTC
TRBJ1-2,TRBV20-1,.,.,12,CSASFSGFGYTF,TGCAGTGCTAGTTTTTCAGGTTTTGGCTACACCTTC
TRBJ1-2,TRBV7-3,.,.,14,CASSLTRQSYGYTF,TGTGCCAGCAGCTTAACGCGACAGAGCTATGGCTACACCTTC
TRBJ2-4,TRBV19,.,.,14,CASSIPGLENIQYF,TGTGCCAGTAGTATCCCCGGGTTGGAAAACATTCAGTACTTC
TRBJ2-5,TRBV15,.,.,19,CATSRDLRETSAIQETQYF,TGTGCCACCAGCAGAGATTTACGGGAAACCTCAGCTATCCAAGAGACCCAGTACTTC
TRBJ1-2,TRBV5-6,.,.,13,CASSFAGSYGYTF,TGTGCCAGCAGCTTCGCCGGGAGCTATGGCTACACCTTC
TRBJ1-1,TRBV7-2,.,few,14,CASSFLGVNTEAFF,TGTGCCAGCAGCTTCTTAGGGGTGAACACTGAAGCTTTCTTT
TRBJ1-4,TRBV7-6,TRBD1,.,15,CASTRVTGSSEKLFF,TGTGCCAGCACGCGTGTGACAGGGTCTAGTGAAAAACTGTTTTTT
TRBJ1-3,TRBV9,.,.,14,CASSVGRGGNTIYF,TGTGCCAGCAGCGTAGGTCGGGGGGGAAACACCATATATTTT
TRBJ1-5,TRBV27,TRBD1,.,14,CASSLQGWDQPQHF,TGTGCCAGCAGTCTACAGGGGTGGGATCAGCCCCAGCATTTT
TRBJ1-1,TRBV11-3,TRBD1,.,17,CASRFPGTGGEGTEAFF,TGTGCCAGCAGATTCCCCGGGACAGGGGGCGAAGGAACTGAAGCTTTCTTT
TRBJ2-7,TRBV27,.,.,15,CASSLKAGAVYEQYF,TGTGCCAGCAGTTTAAAAGCAGGGGCGGTCTACGAGCAGTACTTC